What follows describes a single T cell receptor beta chain. This sample was taken from a study of OX40 agonist ivuxolimab in advanced cancers. The method was immunoSEQ multiplex PCR; TCRdb's version includes in-frame clones alone and lacks a portion of them. The sample lists about 64,000 clones, 82% occurring once. Here the sequenced sample was CD4+ or CD8+ T cells sorted from blood, taken in a trial of the OX40 agonist ivuxolimab. The receptor's source is an adult with an advanced solid tumor such as melanoma, head and neck, liver or kidney cancer.

This chain's CDR3 is CASSQDHVAGNPYNEQFF. The CDR3 DNA reads TGTGCCAGCAGCCAAGATCATGTAGCGGGAAACCCCTACAATGAGCAGTTCTTC. The chain recombines TRBV14 with TRBJ2-1; 8 positions agree with TRBD2. The J segment lost 2 bases and the V segment lost 0 bases, leaving 9 bases of the junction unmatched. The CDR3 extends over 18 amino acids. Germline CDR1 is SGHDN and CDR2 is FVKESK.